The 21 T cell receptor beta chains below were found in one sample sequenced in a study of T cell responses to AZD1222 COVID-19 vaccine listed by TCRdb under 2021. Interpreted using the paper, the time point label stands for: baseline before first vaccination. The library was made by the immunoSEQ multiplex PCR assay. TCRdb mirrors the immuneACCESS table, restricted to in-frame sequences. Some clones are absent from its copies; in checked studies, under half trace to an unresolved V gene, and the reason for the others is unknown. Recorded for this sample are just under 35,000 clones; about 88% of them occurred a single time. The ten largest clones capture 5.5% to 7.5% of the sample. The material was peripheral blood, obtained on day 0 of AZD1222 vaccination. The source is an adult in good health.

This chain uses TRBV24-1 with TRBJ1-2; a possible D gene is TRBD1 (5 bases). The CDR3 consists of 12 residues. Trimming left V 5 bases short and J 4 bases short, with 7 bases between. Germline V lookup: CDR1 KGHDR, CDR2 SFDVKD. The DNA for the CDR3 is TGTGCCACCAGTGGCACAGGCTATGGCTACACCTTC. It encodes CATSGTGYGYTF.

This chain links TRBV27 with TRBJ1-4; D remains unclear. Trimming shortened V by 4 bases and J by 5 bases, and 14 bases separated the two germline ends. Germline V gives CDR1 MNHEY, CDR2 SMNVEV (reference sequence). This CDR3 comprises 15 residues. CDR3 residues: CASSSEGIRNEKLFF. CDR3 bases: TGTGCCAGCAGTTCGGAGGGAATACGGAATGAAAAACTGTTTTTT.

The CDR3, as DNA: TGTGCCAGCAGCCCTCTCTCTGAGACCCAGTACTTC. Translation: CASSPLSETQYF. The chain combines TRBV3-1 (or the pseudogene TRBV3-2) with TRBJ2-5; no clear D. In germline, CDR1 is LGHDT, CDR2 YNNKEL (reference sequence). This CDR3 contains 12 residues. Trimming pared 4 bases from V and 5 bases from J, leaving 8 bases between.

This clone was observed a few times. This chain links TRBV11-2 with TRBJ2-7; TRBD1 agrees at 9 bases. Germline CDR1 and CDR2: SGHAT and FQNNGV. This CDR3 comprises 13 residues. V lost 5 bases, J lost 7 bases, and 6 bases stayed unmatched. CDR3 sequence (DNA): TGTGCCAGCAGCGTAGGACAGGGGTGGGAGCAGTACTTC. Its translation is CASSVGQGWEQYF.

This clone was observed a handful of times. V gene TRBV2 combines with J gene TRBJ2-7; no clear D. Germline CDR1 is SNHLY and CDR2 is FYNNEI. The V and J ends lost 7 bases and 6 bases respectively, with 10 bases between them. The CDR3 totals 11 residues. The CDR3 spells CASNPPTEQYF. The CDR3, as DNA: TGTGCCAGCAACCCCCCGACCGAGCAGTACTTC.

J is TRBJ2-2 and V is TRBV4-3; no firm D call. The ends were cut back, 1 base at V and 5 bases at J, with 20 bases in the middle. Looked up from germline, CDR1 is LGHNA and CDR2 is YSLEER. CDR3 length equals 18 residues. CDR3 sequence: CASSQVPQDYVGTGELFF. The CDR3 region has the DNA TGCGCCAGCAGCCAAGTCCCTCAGGATTATGTTGGGACCGGGGAGCTGTTTTTT.

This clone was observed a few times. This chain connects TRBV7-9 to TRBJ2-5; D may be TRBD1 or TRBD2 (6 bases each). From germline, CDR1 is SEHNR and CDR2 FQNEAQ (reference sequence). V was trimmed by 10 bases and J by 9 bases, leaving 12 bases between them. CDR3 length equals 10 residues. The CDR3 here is CATRGEAQYF. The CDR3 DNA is TGTGCCACTAGGGGGGAGGCCCAGTACTTC.

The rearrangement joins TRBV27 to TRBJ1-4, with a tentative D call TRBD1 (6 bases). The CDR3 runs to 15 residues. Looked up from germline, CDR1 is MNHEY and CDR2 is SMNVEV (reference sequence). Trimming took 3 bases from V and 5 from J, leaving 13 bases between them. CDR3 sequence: CASSLLGAQNEKLFF. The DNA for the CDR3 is TGTGCCAGCAGTTTGTTGGGGGCCCAGAATGAAAAACTGTTTTTT.

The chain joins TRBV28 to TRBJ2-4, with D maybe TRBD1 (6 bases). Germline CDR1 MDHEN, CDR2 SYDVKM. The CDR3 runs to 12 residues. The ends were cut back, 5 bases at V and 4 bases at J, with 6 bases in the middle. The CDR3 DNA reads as TGTGCCAGCAGTACAGGGAAAAACATTCAGTACTTC. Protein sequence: CASSTGKNIQYF.

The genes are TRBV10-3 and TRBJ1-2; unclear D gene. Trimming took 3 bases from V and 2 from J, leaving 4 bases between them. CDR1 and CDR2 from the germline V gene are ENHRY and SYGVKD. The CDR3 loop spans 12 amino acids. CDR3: CAISEENYGYTF. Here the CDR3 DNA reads TGTGCCATCAGTGAAGAGAACTATGGCTACACCTTC.

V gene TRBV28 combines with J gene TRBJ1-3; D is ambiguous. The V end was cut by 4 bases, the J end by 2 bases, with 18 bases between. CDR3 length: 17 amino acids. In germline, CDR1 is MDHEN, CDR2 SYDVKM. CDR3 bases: TGTGCCAGCAGTTCCGTCCCCGACCCCATCCCTGGAAACACCATATATTTT. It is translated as CASSSVPDPIPGNTIYF.

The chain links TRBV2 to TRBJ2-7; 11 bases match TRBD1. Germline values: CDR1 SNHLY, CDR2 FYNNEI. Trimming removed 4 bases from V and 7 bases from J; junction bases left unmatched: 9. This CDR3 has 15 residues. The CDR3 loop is CASSAEGQGAGEQYF. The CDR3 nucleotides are TGTGCCAGCAGTGCAGAAGGACAGGGGGCGGGTGAGCAGTACTTC. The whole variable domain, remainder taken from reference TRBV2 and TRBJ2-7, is EPEVTQTPSHQVTQMGQEVILRCVPISNHLYFYWYRQILGQKVEFLVSFYNNEISEKSEIFDDQFSVERPDGSNFTLKIRSTKLEDSAMYFCASSAEGQGAGEQYFGPGTRLTVT.

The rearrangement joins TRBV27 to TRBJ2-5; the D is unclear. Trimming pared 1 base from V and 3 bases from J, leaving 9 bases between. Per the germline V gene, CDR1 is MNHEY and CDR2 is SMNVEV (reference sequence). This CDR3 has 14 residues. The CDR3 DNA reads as TGTGCCAGCAGTTTATGGGGTGAGAAAGAGACCCAGTACTTC. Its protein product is CASSLWGEKETQYF.

The DNA for the CDR3 is TGTGCCTTAGCGGGCGGACTAGCGGGGAGGAACTGGGGCGCAGATACGCAGTATTTT. Its protein is CALAGGLAGRNWGADTQYF. J is TRBJ2-3 and V is TRBV30; 12 bases fit TRBD2. The CDR3 totals 19 residues. J gave up 4 bases and V 7 bases, and 21 bases lay outside the gene matches. Germline V gene sequence: CDR1 GTSNPN, CDR2 SVGIG (reference sequence).

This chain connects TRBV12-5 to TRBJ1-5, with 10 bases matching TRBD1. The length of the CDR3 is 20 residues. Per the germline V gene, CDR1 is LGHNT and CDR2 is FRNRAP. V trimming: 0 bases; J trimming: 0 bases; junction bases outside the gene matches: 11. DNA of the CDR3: TGTGCTAGTGGTTTGGTATGGCCGGGACAGGGGCCGTATAGCAATCAGCCCCAGCATTTT. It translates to CASGLVWPGQGPYSNQPQHF. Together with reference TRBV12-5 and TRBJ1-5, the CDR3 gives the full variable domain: DARVTQTPRHKVTEMGQEVTMRCQPILGHNTVFWYRQTMMQGLELLAYFRNRAPLDDSGMPKDRFSAEMPDATLATLKIQPSEPRDSAVYFCASGLVWPGQGPYSNQPQHFGDGTRLSIL.

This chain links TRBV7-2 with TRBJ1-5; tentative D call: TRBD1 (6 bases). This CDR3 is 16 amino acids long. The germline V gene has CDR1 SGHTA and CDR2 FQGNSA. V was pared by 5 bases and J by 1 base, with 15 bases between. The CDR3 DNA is TGTGCCAGCAGCCCGCAACAGGGTTTAAGCAATCAGCCCCAGCATTTT. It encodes CASSPQQGLSNQPQHF.

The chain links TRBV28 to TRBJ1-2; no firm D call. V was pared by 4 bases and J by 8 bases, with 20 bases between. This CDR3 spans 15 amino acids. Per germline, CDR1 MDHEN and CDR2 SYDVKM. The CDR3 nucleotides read TGTGCCAGCAGTTCGCCGACGGACCTCCTATCCGGCTACACCTTC. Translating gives CASSSPTDLLSGYTF.

CDR3 in DNA: TGTGCCAGTAGTATCCCGCGGGAGACCCAGTACTTC. Translation gives CASSIPRETQYF. The J gene is TRBJ2-5, the V gene TRBV19, with no clear D. Germline V lookup: CDR1 LNHDA, CDR2 SQIVND (reference sequence). The CDR3 sequence is 12 residues long. V lost 3 bases and J 5 bases, leaving 7 bases between the germline ends.

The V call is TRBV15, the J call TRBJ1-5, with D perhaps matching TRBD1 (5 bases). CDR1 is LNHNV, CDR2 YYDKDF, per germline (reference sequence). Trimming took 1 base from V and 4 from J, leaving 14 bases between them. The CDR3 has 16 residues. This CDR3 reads CATSRGFGARNQPQHF. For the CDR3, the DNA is TGTGCCACCAGCAGAGGATTTGGGGCACGGAATCAGCCCCAGCATTTT.

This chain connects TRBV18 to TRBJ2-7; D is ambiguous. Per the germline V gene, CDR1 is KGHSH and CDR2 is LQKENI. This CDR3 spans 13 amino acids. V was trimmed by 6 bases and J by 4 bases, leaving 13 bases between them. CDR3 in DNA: TGTGCCAGCTCTCTCGGCAGGAGTTACGAGCAGTACTTC. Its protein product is CASSLGRSYEQYF.

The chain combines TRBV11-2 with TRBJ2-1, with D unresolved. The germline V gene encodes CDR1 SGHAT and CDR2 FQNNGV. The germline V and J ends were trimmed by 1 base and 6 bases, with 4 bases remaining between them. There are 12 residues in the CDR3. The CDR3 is CASSLVINEQFF. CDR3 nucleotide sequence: TGTGCCAGCAGCTTAGTGATCAATGAGCAGTTCTTC.